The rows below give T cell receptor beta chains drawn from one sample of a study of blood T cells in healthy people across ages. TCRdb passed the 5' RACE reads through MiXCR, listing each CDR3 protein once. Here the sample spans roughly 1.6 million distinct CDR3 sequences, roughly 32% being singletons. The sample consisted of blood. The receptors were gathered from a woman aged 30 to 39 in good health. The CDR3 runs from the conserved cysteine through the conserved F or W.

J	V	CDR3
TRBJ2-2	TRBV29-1	CSVEAGMGTGEQFF
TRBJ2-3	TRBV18	CASSPALPDGVTDTQYF
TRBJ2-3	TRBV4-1	CASSHRLAATLTDTQYF
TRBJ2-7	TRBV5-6	CASSSAAPPAGVYEQYF
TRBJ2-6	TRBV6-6	CASAPFGANVLTF
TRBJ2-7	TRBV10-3	CAISEGLLRESYEQYF
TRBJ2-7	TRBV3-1	CASSRDGIYEQYF
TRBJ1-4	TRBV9	CASSPRDSFNEKLFF
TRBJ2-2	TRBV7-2	CASSFGSVSGELFF
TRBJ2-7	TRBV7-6	CASSPTPLAGTEEQYF
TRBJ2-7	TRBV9	CASSAGQGLAYEQYF
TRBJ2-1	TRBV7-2	CASSLVVQGKNEQFF
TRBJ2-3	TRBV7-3	CASSLTTGADTQYF
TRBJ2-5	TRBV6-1	CASKIGTSGVVETQYF
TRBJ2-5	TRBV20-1	CSARDHPSSGGYQETQYF
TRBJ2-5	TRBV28	CASSLQGMETQYF
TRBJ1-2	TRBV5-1	CASSGDRGNKPSGYTF
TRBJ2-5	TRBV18	CASSPPIKPWETQYF
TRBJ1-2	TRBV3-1	CASSQQGFDNYGYTF
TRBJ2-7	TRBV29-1	CSVGTRHTYEQYF
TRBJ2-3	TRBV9	CASSEPLTDTQYF
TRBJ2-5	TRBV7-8	CASSPRDREGETQYF
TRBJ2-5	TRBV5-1	CASSSGLAAYQETQYF
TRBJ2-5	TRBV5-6	CASSGCRRFWMEETQYF
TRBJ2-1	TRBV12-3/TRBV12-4	CASNLAGVGDEQFF
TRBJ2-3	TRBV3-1	CASSPTGLYTDTQYF
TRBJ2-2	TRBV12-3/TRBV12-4	CASSLFQATVTGELFF
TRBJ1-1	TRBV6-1	CASGSGGHGTEAFF
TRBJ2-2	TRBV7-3	CASQGQNTGELFF
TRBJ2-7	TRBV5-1	CASSPEGYYEQYF
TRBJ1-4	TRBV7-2	CASSRAGTVNEKLFF
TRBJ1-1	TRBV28	CASSLPSGNTEAFF
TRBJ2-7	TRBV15	CATSGNRGPYEQYF
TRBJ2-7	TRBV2	CASSRTRQYF
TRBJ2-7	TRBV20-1	CSATPGNYEQYF
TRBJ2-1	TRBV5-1	CASSFQPGTSGGNEQFF
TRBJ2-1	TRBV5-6	CASSLLQGDVNEQFF
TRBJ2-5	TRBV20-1	CSAPRIQETQYF
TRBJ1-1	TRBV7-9	CASSELQGEAFF
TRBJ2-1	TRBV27	CASSWGRYNEQFF
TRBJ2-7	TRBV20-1	CSARVGTLIYEQYF
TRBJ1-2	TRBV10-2	CASNGGDHGYTF
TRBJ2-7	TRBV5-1	CASSLEGGARYEQYF
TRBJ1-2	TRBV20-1	CSARVRGPSYGYTF
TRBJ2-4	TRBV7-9	CASSSQGAEAKNIQYF
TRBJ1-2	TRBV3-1	CASSTYRANYGYTF
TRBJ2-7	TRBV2	CASSALTGGSYEQYF
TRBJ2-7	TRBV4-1	CASSQVGRLVTGLSSYEQYF
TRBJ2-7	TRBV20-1	CSASPGTGERKQYF